Presented here are 23 T cell receptor beta chains from one specimen sequenced in a study of T cell responses to AZD1222 COVID-19 vaccine. Some clones are missing from TCRdb's copy, which holds only in-frame ones; the method was immunoSEQ multiplex PCR. The sample records some 130,000 clones, approximately 85% being singletons. Sequences were derived from peripheral blood, sampled on day 0 of AZD1222 vaccination. The receptors originated from an adult in good health.

The V and J genes are TRBV7-6 and TRBJ2-1, with 8 nucleotides matching TRBD2. CDR1 SGHVS and CDR2 FNYEAQ come from the germline V gene. Trimming took 5 bases from V and 0 from J; bases not matched to a gene: 9. This CDR3 is built from 17 residues. The CDR3 coding sequence is TGTGCCAGCAGCCCAAAACTAGCGGCGAGCTCCTACAATGAGCAGTTCTTC. Protein product: CASSPKLAASSYNEQFF.

The chain combines TRBV19 with TRBJ2-3; TRBD1 is a possible D gene (5 bases). CDR1 and CDR2 from the germline V gene are LNHDA and SQIVND (reference sequence). This CDR3 comprises 15 residues. The CDR3 protein is CAPGRDRTDTDTQYF. Written as DNA, the CDR3 is TGTGCTCCCGGTCGTGACAGAACCGACACAGATACGCAGTATTTT.

In DNA, the CDR3 is TGTGCCAGCAGTGCGTTTGCGGGGACTGAAGCTTTCTTT. Translating it yields CASSAFAGTEAFF. The chain carries TRBV2 and TRBJ1-1; no firm D call. Per germline, CDR1 SNHLY and CDR2 FYNNEI. The CDR3 extends over 13 amino acids. V dropped 4 bases and J dropped 5 bases, with 11 bases sitting between them.

The CDR3 loop is CASSRNEYGYTF. In DNA form, the CDR3 reads TGTGCCAGCAGCCGGAATGAATATGGCTACACCTTC. The chain recombines TRBV7-9 with TRBJ1-2; D unclear. This CDR3 region has 12 residues. Germline V gene data show CDR1 as SEHNR and CDR2 as FQNEAQ (reference sequence). The ends were cut back, 5 bases at V and 5 bases at J, with 9 bases in the middle. The full variable domain, rest sourced from reference TRBV7-9 and TRBJ1-2, is DTGVSQNPRHKITKRGQNVTFRCDPISEHNRLYWYRQTLGQGPEFLTYFQNEAQLEKSRLLSDRFSAERPKGSFSTLEIQRTEQGDSAMYLCASSRNEYGYTFGSGTRLTVV.

The chain employs TRBV2 and TRBJ2-7, with 11 bases matching TRBD2. This CDR3 comprises 16 residues. Germline trimming cut 3 bases from V and 0 bases from J; bases unmatched to any gene: 4. Germline loops: CDR1 SNHLY, CDR2 FYNNEI. The CDR3 is CASSDPGLADSYEQYF. CDR3 nucleotides: TGTGCCAGCAGTGACCCGGGACTAGCGGACTCCTACGAGCAGTACTTC.

This CDR3 reads CASSVQFLATEAFF. In nucleotides, the CDR3 is TGTGCCAGCAGCGTCCAATTCCTAGCAACTGAAGCTTTCTTT. The rearrangement uses TRBV3-1 (or the pseudogene TRBV3-2) and TRBJ1-1; D remains unclear. This CDR3 contains 14 residues. Trimming cost V 5 bases and J 5 bases, with 15 bases left between them. Germline V lookup: CDR1 LGHDT, CDR2 YNNKEL (reference sequence).

Comment on this clone: Germline and junction disagree at one end, which may indicate a read error. The chain couples TRBV10-1 to TRBJ1-5; 9 positions agree with TRBD1. CDR3 length: 13 residues. Germline CDR1 is WNHNN and CDR2 is SYGVQD (reference sequence). CDR3 region: CARSGQGFQPQHF. The CDR3 nucleotides are TGCGCCCGCAGTGGACAGGGGTTCCAGCCCCAGCATTTT.

The V gene is TRBV5-1, the J gene TRBJ2-2, with D perhaps given as TRBD1 or TRBD2 (6 bases each). The CDR3 length is 14 residues. Trimming shortened V by 2 bases and J by 5 bases, and 10 bases separated the two germline ends. Germline V gene sequence: CDR1 SGHRS, CDR2 YFSETQ. CDR3 DNA sequence: TGCGCCAGCAGCTTTGGGGGGCAGACCGGGGAGCTGTTTTTT. Amino acid sequence: CASSFGGQTGELFF.

The chain uses TRBV11-2 and TRBJ1-2, with TRBD1 identical over 7 bases. Losses at the gene ends were 5 bases for V and 2 bases for J; bases not matched to a gene: 5. Germline V gene sequence: CDR1 SGHAT, CDR2 FQNNGV. The length of the CDR3 is 14 residues. The CDR3 loop is CASSDRDRNYGYTF. The CDR3 nucleotides read TGTGCCAGCAGCGACAGGGACAGAAACTATGGCTACACCTTC.

The chain carries TRBV10-1 and TRBJ1-1; D might be TRBD1 (5 bases). The CDR3 is 13 residues long. Germline values: CDR1 WNHNN, CDR2 SYGVQD (reference sequence). Trimming pared 6 bases from V and 1 base from J, leaving 9 bases between. The CDR3 is CASSLGENTEAFF. The CDR3 nucleotides read TGCGCCAGCAGCTTAGGGGAGAACACTGAAGCTTTCTTT.

The chain uses TRBV7-9 and TRBJ2-5; D is tentatively TRBD1 or TRBD2 (7 bases each). The CDR3 loop spans 15 amino acids. CDR1 SEHNR and CDR2 FQNEAQ come from the germline V gene (reference sequence). Trimming stripped 2 bases from V and 5 bases from J, with 15 bases between. In DNA, the CDR3 is TGTGCCAGCAGCTTACAGGGGGAGGGCCCTGAGACCCAGTACTTC. This gives the protein CASSLQGEGPETQYF.

The genes are TRBV2 and TRBJ1-4; 8 positions match TRBD1. This CDR3 has 14 residues. Germline lookup yields CDR1 SNHLY and CDR2 FYNNEI. V was pared by 5 bases and J by 8 bases, with 7 bases of the junction left unmatched. Written as DNA, the CDR3 is TGTGCCAGCAGTCAACAGGGGGTGCGAGAAAAACTGTTTTTT. This gives the protein CASSQQGVREKLFF.

The chain is built from TRBV5-5 and TRBJ2-7; D perhaps matches TRBD1 (6 bases). Trimming pared 1 base from V and 4 bases from J, leaving 12 bases between. Germline V gene data show CDR1 as SGHKS and CDR2 as YYEKEE (reference sequence). This CDR3 spans 14 amino acids. The CDR3 DNA sequence: TGTGCCAGCAGCTTGTATCAGGGGAAGTACGAGCAGTACTTC. Its protein is CASSLYQGKYEQYF.

The rearrangement joins TRBV3-1 (or the pseudogene TRBV3-2) to TRBJ1-2, with 11 bases identical to TRBD1. Germline CDR1 is LGHDT and CDR2 is YNNKEL (reference sequence). This CDR3 has 15 residues. Germline trimming cut 4 bases from V and 10 bases from J; bases unmatched to any gene: 11. CDR3 in amino acids: CASSPHRTGGRDYTF. The CDR3 DNA sequence: TGTGCCAGCAGCCCCCATCGGACAGGGGGCAGGGACTACACCTTC.

This chain uses TRBV5-1 with TRBJ2-7, with TRBD1 matching 8 bases. The CDR3 consists of 14 residues. Germline trimming cut 3 bases from V and 1 base from J; bases unmatched to any gene: 3. Germline CDR1 reads SGHRS; CDR2 reads YFSETQ. This CDR3 reads CASSSGTGSYEQYF. The CDR3 bases are TGCGCCAGCAGCTCCGGGACAGGTTCCTACGAGCAGTACTTC.

The chain employs TRBV2 and TRBJ2-7; D unclear. Trimming pared 7 bases from V and 3 bases from J, leaving 4 bases between. Germline V lookup: CDR1 SNHLY, CDR2 FYNNEI. CDR3 length: 10 residues. Here the CDR3 DNA reads TGTGCCAGCAAATACTACGAGCAGTACTTC. Protein product: CASKYYEQYF.

This clone was detected a few times. V gene TRBV19 combines with J gene TRBJ1-2, with TRBD1 identical over 10 bases. The CDR3 spans 15 residues. V shed 6 bases, J shed 8 bases, and the junction held 12 bases outside the gene matches. Germline V lookup: CDR1 LNHDA, CDR2 SQIVND (reference sequence). CDR3 nucleotides: TGTGCCAGTAGCATCCCCCTAGGACAGGGGGGCGGCTACACCTTC. It translates to CASSIPLGQGGGYTF.

J is TRBJ1-2 and V is TRBV24-1; D uncertain. V lost 3 bases, J lost 5 bases, and 6 bases lay in between. This CDR3 comprises 12 residues. Per the germline V gene, CDR1 is KGHDR and CDR2 is SFDVKD. CDR3 DNA sequence: TGTGCCACCAGTGATCAAGGGTATGGCTACACCTTC. Translation gives CATSDQGYGYTF.

Comment on this clone: At one end, the junction sequence differs from germline, possibly due to a read error. J is TRBJ1-2 and V is TRBV9; no clear D gene. Germline-derived CDR1 and CDR2 are SGDLS and YYNGEE. The CDR3 loop spans 14 amino acids. In DNA form, the CDR3 reads TGTGCCAGCAGCGTAGCCCCAAGTAACAATGGCTACACCTTC. This sequence encodes CASSVAPSNNGYTF. Full variable domain (outside the CDR3, taken from reference TRBV9 and TRBJ1-2): DSGVTQTPKHLITATGQRVTLRCSPRSGDLSVYWYQQSLDQGLQFLIQYYNGEERAKGNILERFSAQQFPDLHSELNLSSLELGDSALYFCASSVAPSNNGYTFGSGTRLTVV.

The V gene is TRBV3-1 (or the pseudogene TRBV3-2), the J gene TRBJ1-3, with D hard to call. Germline V gives CDR1 LGHDT, CDR2 YNNKEL (reference sequence). The CDR3 has 12 residues. The V end was cut by 3 bases, the J end by 4 bases, with 4 bases between. The CDR3 nucleotides read TGTGCCAGCAGCCATTCGGGAAACACCATATATTTT. It specifies CASSHSGNTIYF.

The rearrangement uses TRBV11-2 and TRBJ2-7; D uncertain. The CDR3 sequence is 14 residues long. Trimming removed 5 bases at V and 3 bases at J, with 14 bases between. Germline CDR1 and CDR2: SGHAT and FQNNGV. Written as DNA, the CDR3 is TGTGCCAGCAGCCTCGATGGGTTATTCTACGAGCAGTACTTC. Protein: CASSLDGLFYEQYF.

The J gene is TRBJ2-1, the V gene TRBV11-1, with D hard to call. V lost 5 bases, J lost 8 bases, and 10 bases lay in between. Looked up from germline, CDR1 is SGHAT and CDR2 is FQDESV (reference sequence). The CDR3 is made up of 12 amino acids. DNA of the CDR3: TGTGCCAGCAGCCCCTCGTTATATGAGCAGTTCTTC. It is translated as CASSPSLYEQFF.

V gene TRBV9 combines with J gene TRBJ2-1, with TRBD1 identical over 11 bases. CDR1 and CDR2 from the germline V gene are SGDLS and YYNGEE. This CDR3 region has 17 residues. The ends lost 4 bases at V and 7 bases at J; junction bases unmatched: 13. CDR3 sequence reads: CASSPYTDRGRRNEQFF. The CDR3 coding sequence is TGTGCCAGCAGCCCTTACACGGACAGGGGGCGCAGGAATGAGCAGTTCTTC.